Each of the 13 T cell receptor beta chains below was sequenced from the same sample in a study of blood T cell repertoires in COVID-19. The repertoire was sequenced with immunoSEQ multiplex PCR; TCRdb's copy has only in-frame clones and lacks some. The sample contains about 120,000 clones, 88% of which appear only once. Sequencing used peripheral blood. The receptors stem from a human donor in a cohort sampled during active COVID-19.

V and J are TRBV4-2 and TRBJ2-5; D might be TRBD1 (5 bases). This CDR3 contains 14 residues. With 3 bases removed from V and 2 bases from J, the gap between germline ends came to 10 bases. Germline CDR1 and CDR2: LGHNA and YNFKEQ. The CDR3: CASSHGALQETQYF. The CDR3 DNA reads as TGTGCCAGCAGCCATGGGGCACTACAAGAGACCCAGTACTTC.

The CDR3 coding sequence is TGTGCCAGTCGACAGGGGAGGTCTGGAAACACCATATATTTT. Protein product: CASRQGRSGNTIYF. The rearrangement uses TRBV19 and TRBJ1-3; TRBD1 matches 8 bases. Per germline, CDR1 LNHDA and CDR2 SQIVND (reference sequence). V was pared by 8 bases and J by 1 base, with 4 bases of the junction left unmatched. The CDR3 length is 14 residues.

The V gene is TRBV29-1, the J gene TRBJ1-1, with D perhaps TRBD1 (5 bases). The CDR3 loop spans 12 amino acids. Looked up from germline, CDR1 is SQVTM and CDR2 is ANQGSEA. The V and J ends lost 6 bases and 0 bases respectively, with 8 bases between them. This CDR3 is CSVRGMNTEAFF. The DNA of the CDR3 is TGCAGCGTAAGGGGCATGAACACTGAAGCTTTCTTT.

This clone has just a few counts. This chain joins TRBV2 and TRBJ2-3, with TRBD1 identical over 10 bases. Germline V gene lookup returns CDR1 SNHLY and CDR2 FYNNEI. With 0 bases clipped from V and 2 bases from J, the junction kept 8 bases outside the gene matches. The CDR3 totals 18 residues. The CDR3 protein is CASSEAPTGQGVTDTQYF. The CDR3 region has the DNA TGTGCCAGCAGTGAAGCGCCCACAGGACAGGGGGTCACAGATACGCAGTATTTT.

The J gene is TRBJ1-1, the V gene TRBV5-1, with 7 bases lining up with TRBD1. This CDR3 has 15 amino acids. After removal of 3 bases from V and 1 base from J, the junction contained 6 bases not matched to a gene. Germline values: CDR1 SGHRS, CDR2 YFSETQ. The CDR3 DNA reads TGCGCCAGCAGCTCGAGGGACAGCCGGAACACTGAAGCTTTCTTT. Its protein product is CASSSRDSRNTEAFF.

This chain links TRBV10-2 with TRBJ2-7; TRBD1 matches 9 bases. V shed 6 bases and J 6 bases; nucleotides not matched to a gene: 9. There are 14 residues in the CDR3. CDR1 is WSHSY, CDR2 SAAADI, per germline. The CDR3: CASSGTGWKGEQYF. CDR3 coding DNA: TGCGCCAGCAGCGGGACAGGGTGGAAAGGCGAGCAGTACTTC.

This chain joins TRBV7-9 and TRBJ1-3; D remains unclear. The V and J ends lost 0 bases and 4 bases respectively, with 10 bases between them. The CDR3 runs 15 residues. Germline V gene data show CDR1 as SEHNR and CDR2 as FQNEAQ (reference sequence). The CDR3 DNA sequence: TGTGCCAGCAGCTTAGCGGGCAGTTGGGGAAACACCATATATTTT. Translation: CASSLAGSWGNTIYF. Full variable domain (rest looked up from reference TRBV7-9 and TRBJ1-3): DTGVSQNPRHKITKRGQNVTFRCDPISEHNRLYWYRQTLGQGPEFLTYFQNEAQLEKSRLLSDRFSAERPKGSFSTLEIQRTEQGDSAMYLCASSLAGSWGNTIYFGEGSWLTVV.

V usage is TRBV6-2 or TRBV6-3 and J usage is TRBJ1-1; 8 bases are a match to TRBD1. This CDR3 has 21 amino acids. CDR1 and CDR2 from the germline V gene are MNHEY and SVGEGT. Germline trimming cut 3 bases from V and 3 bases from J; bases unmatched to any gene: 24. As DNA, the CDR3 is TGTGCCAGCAGTTATAGTTTGGGGCAAAACCGGACAGGGATCTCGGACACTGAAGCTTTCTTT. Its protein product is CASSYSLGQNRTGISDTEAFF.

V usage is TRBV5-1 and J usage is TRBJ1-1; D uncertain. This CDR3 spans 16 amino acids. Trimming shortened V by 2 bases and J by 9 bases, and 23 bases separated the two germline ends. Germline CDR1 is SGHRS and CDR2 is YFSETQ. Here the CDR3 DNA reads TGCGCCAGCAGCTTAAACTCCCCCCTAACTCCCGCCAAAGCTTTCTTT. Translated, it gives CASSLNSPLTPAKAFF.

This rearrangement joins TRBV19 to TRBJ1-6; 7 bases agree with TRBD1. The length of the CDR3 is 16 residues. Per germline, CDR1 LNHDA and CDR2 SQIVND (reference sequence). With V trimmed by 7 bases and J by 1 base, 7 bases remained unmatched. CDR3 sequence reads: CASTNPTGSYNSPLHF. The CDR3 bases are TGTGCCAGTACCAACCCGACAGGGTCCTATAATTCACCCCTCCACTTT.

V gene TRBV28 combines with J gene TRBJ2-7; D is undetermined. Germline lookup yields CDR1 MDHEN and CDR2 SYDVKM. The V gene lost 4 bases and the J gene lost 4 bases, with 8 bases spanning the gap. There are 12 residues in the CDR3. CDR3 protein: CASSSPPYEQYF. CDR3 bases: TGTGCCAGCAGTTCCCCCCCTTACGAGCAGTACTTC.

The gene calls are TRBV7-6 and TRBJ2-2; TRBD1 agrees at 10 bases. J was trimmed by 3 bases and V by 5 bases; bases with no gene match: 3. The CDR3 loop spans 15 amino acids. Germline CDR1 SGHVS, CDR2 FNYEAQ. The CDR3 region is CASSPGQGYTGELFF. Here the CDR3 DNA reads TGTGCCAGCAGCCCGGGACAGGGGTACACCGGGGAGCTGTTTTTT. Complete variable domain (other parts from reference TRBV7-6 and TRBJ2-2): GAGVSQSPRYKVTKRGQDVALRCDPISGHVSLYWYRQALGQGPEFLTYFNYEAQQDKSGLPNDRFSAERPEGSISTLTIQRTEQRDSAMYRCASSPGQGYTGELFFGEGSRLTVL.

Concerning this clone itself: Different DNA sequences within this sample yield the same CDR3. The chain couples TRBV6-5 to TRBJ1-5; weak D call: TRBD1 (5 bases). With 2 bases removed from V and 5 bases from J, the gap between germline ends came to 10 bases. This CDR3 contains 14 residues. Looked up from germline, CDR1 is MNHEY and CDR2 is SVGAGI. CDR3 in amino acids: CASSYRGNHQPQHF. DNA of the CDR3: TGTGCCAGCAGTTACCGGGGGAATCATCAGCCCCAGCATTTT.